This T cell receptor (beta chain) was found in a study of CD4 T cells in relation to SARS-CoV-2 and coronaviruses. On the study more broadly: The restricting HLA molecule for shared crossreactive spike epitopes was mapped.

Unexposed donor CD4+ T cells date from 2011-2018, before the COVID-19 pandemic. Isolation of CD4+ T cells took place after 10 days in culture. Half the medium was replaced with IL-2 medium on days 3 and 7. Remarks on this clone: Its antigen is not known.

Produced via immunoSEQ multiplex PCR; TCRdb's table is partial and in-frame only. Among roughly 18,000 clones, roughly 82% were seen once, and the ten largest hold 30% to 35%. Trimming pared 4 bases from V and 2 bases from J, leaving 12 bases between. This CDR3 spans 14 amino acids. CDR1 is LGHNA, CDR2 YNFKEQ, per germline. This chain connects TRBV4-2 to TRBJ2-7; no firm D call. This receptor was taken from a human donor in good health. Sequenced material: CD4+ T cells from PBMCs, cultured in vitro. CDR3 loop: CASSPLGNTYEQYF. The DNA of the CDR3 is TGTGCCAGCAGCCCGTTGGGGAATACCTACGAGCAGTACTTC.